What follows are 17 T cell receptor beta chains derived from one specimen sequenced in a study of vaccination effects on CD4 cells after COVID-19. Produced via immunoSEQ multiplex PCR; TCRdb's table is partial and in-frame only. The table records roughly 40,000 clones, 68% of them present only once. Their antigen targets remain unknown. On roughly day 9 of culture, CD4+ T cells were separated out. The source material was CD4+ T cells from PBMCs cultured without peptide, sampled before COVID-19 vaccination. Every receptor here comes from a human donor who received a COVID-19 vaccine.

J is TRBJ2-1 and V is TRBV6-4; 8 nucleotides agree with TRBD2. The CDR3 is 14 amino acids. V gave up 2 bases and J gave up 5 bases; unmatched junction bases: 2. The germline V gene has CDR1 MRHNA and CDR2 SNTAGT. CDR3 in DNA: TGTGCCAGCAGTGACGGCGGGGGGAACAATGAGCAGTTCTTC. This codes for CASSDGGGNNEQFF.

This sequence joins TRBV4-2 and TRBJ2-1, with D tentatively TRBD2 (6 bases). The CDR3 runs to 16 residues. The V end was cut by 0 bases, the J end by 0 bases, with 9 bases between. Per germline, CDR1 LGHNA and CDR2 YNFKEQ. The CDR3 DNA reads TGTGCCAGCAGCCAAGAAACCGGGAGCTCCTACAATGAGCAGTTCTTC. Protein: CASSQETGSSYNEQFF.

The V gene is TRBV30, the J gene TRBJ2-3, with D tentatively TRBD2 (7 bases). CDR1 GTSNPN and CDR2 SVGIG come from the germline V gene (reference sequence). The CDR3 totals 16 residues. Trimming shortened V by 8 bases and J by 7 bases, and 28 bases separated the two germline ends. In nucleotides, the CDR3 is TGTGCCAGCACGATCCCCCTGCGGGGGCGGGGAAATACGCAGTATTTT. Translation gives CASTIPLRGRGNTQYF.

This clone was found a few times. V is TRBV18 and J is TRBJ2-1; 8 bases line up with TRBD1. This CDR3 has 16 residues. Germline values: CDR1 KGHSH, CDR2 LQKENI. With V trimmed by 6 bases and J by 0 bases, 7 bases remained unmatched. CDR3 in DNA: TGTGCCAGCTCGGTGGGACAGGACGCCTCCTACAATGAGCAGTTCTTC. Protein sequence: CASSVGQDASYNEQFF.

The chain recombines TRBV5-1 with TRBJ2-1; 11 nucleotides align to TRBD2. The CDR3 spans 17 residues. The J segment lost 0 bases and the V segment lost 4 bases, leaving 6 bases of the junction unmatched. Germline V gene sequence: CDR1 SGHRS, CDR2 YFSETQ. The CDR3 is CASSRLTSGGSYNEQFF. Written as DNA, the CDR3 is TGCGCCAGCAGCCGGCTTACTAGCGGGGGCTCCTACAATGAGCAGTTCTTC.

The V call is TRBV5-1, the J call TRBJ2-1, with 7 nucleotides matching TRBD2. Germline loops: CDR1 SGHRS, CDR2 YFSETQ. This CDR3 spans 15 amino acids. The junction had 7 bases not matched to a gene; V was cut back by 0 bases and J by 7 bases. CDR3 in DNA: TGCGCCAGCAGCTTGGTGGTGGGAGGGCCTAATGAGCAGTTCTTC. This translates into CASSLVVGGPNEQFF.

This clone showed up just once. The CDR3 nucleotides read TGTGCCAGCAGCCGTTTGGACGAGCAGTACTTC. It codes for CASSRLDEQYF. The chain employs TRBV12-3 or TRBV12-4 and TRBJ2-7; D unclear. V lost 6 bases, J lost 5 bases, and 8 bases lay in between. This CDR3 has 11 amino acids.

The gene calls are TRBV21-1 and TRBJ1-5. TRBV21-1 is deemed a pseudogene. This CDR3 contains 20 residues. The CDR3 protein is CASSKADREGNMASNQPQHF. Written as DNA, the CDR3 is TGTGCCAGCAGCAAGGCCGACAGGGAGGGAAATATGGCTAGCAATCAGCCCCAGCATTTT.

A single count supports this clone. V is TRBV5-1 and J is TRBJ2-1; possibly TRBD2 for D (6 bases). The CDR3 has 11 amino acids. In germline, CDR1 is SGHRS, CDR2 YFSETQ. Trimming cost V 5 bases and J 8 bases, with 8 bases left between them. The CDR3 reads CASSGGYEQFF. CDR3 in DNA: TGCGCCAGCAGTGGGGGGTATGAGCAGTTCTTC. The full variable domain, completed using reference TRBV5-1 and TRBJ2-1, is KAGVTQTPRYLIKTRGQQVTLSCSPISGHRSVSWYQQTPGQGLQFLFEYFSETQRNKGNFPGRFSGRQFSNSRSEMNVSTLELGDSALYLCASSGGYEQFFGPGTRLTVL.

The CDR3 reads CASSLVGVGYGPQHF. In nucleotides, the CDR3 is TGTGCCAGCAGCTTAGTGGGGGTGGGGTATGGGCCCCAGCATTTT. The chain has TRBV7-8 and TRBJ1-5, with a possible D match to TRBD1 (5 bases). Germline-derived CDR1 and CDR2 are SGHVS and FQNEAQ. The V end lost 1 base, the J end lost 9 bases, and 16 bases lay between the germline ends. The CDR3 contains 15 residues.

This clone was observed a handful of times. As DNA, the CDR3 is TGCGCCAGCAGTGAGTCGGGGGGGTCCTACAATGAGCAGTTCTTC. Amino acid sequence: CASSESGGSYNEQFF. The chain carries TRBV10-2 and TRBJ2-1, with TRBD2 matching 7 bases. Germline V gene sequence: CDR1 WSHSY, CDR2 SAAADI. Trimming took 0 bases from V and 1 from J; bases not matched to a gene: 0. The CDR3 extends over 15 amino acids.

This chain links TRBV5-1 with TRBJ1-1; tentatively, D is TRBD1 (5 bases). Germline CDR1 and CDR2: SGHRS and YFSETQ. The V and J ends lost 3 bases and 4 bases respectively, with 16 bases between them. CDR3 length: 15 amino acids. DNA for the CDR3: TGCGCCAGCAGCTGGTCACTGACAGATCGCACTGAAGCTTTCTTT. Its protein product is CASSWSLTDRTEAFF. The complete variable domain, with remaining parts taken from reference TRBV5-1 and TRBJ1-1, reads KAGVTQTPRYLIKTRGQQVTLSCSPISGHRSVSWYQQTPGQGLQFLFEYFSETQRNKGNFPGRFSGRQFSNSRSEMNVSTLELGDSALYLCASSWSLTDRTEAFFGQGTRLTVV.

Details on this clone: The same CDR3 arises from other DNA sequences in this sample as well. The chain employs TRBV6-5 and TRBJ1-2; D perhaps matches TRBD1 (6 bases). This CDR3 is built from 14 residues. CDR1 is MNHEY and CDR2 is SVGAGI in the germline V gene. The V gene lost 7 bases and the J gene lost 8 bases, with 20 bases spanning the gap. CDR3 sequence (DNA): TGTGCCAGCAACTCCCCGACAACAGGGTACGGCTACACCTTC. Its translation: CASNSPTTGYGYTF.

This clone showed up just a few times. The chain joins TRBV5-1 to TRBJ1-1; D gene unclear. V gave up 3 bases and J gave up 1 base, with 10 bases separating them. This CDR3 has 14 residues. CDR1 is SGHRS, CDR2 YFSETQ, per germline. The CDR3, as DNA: TGCGCCAGCAGCTATACAGTAACGAACACTGAAGCTTTCTTT. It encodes CASSYTVTNTEAFF.

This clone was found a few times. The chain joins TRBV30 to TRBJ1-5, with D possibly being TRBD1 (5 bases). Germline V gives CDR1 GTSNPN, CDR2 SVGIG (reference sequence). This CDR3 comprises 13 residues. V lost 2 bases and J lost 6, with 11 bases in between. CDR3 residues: CAWSLGGGQPQHF. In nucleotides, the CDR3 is TGTGCCTGGAGTCTCGGTGGGGGTCAGCCCCAGCATTTT.

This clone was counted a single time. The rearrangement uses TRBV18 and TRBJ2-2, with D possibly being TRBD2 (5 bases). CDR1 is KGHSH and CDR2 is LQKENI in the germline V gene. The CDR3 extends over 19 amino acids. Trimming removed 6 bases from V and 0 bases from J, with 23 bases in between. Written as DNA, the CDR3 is TGTGCCAGCTCTGAATCCCGCCAAGGGTCAGCGGCGAACACCGGGGAGCTGTTTTTT. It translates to CASSESRQGSAANTGELFF.

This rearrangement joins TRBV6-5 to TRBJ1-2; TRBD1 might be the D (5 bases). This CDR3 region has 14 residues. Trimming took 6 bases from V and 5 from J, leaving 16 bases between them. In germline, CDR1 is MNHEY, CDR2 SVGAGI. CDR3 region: CASRVGVGQYGYTF. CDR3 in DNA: TGTGCCAGCAGGGTAGGGGTTGGCCAGTATGGCTACACCTTC.